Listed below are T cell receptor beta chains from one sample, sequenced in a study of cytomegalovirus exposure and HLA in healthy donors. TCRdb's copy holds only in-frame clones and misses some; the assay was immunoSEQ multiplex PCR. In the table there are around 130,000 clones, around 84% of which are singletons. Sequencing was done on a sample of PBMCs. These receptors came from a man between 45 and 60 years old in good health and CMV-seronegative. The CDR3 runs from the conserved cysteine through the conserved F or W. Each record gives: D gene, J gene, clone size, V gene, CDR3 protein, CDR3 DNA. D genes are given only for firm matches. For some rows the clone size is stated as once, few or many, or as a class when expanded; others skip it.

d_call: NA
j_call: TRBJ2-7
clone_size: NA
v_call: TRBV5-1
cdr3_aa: CASSARKQGRNSYEQYF
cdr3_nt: TGCGCCAGCAGCGCCAGAAAACAGGGTCGTAACTCCTACGAGCAGTACTTC

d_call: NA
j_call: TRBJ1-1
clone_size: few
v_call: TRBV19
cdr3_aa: CASSIPQVRGTEAFF
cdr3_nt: TGTGCCAGTAGTATACCACAGGTTAGGGGCACTGAAGCTTTCTTT

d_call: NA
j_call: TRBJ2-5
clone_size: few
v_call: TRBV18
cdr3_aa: CASSDFGGMGETQYF
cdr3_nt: TGTGCCAGCTCAGATTTCGGGGGTATGGGAGAGACCCAGTACTTC

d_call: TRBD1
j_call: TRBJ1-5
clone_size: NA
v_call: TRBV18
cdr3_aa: CASSPPTGDQPQHF
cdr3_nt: TGTGCCAGCTCACCACCTACAGGGGATCAGCCCCAGCATTTT

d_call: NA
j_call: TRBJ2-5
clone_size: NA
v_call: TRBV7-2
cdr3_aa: CASSFGQQETQYF
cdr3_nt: TGTGCCAGCAGCTTTGGACAGCAAGAGACCCAGTACTTC

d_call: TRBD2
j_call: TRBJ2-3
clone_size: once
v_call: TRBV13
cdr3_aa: CASRSLAGANTDTQYF
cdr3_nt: TGTGCCAGCAGATCTCTAGCGGGGGCCAACACAGATACGCAGTATTTT

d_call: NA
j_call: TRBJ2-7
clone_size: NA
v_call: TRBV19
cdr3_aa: CASRPTFAYEQYF
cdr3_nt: TGTGCCAGTAGGCCGACATTTGCCTACGAGCAGTACTTC

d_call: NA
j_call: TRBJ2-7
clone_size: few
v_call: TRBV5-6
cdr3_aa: CASSFQGSGEQYF
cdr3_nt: TGTGCCAGCAGCTTCCAGGGGTCGGGCGAGCAGTACTTC

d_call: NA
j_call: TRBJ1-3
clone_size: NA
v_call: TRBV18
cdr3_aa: CASSPDSSGNTIYF
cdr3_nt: TGTGCCAGCTCACCCGACAGCTCTGGAAACACCATATATTTT

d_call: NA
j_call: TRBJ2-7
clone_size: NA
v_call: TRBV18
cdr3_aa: CASSREGYEQYF
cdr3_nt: TGTGCCAGCTCACGCGAGGGCTACGAGCAGTACTTC

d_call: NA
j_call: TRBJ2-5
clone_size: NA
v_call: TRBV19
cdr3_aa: CASSNRFGAPETQYF
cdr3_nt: TGTGCCAGTAGTAATAGGTTTGGGGCCCCAGAGACCCAGTACTTC

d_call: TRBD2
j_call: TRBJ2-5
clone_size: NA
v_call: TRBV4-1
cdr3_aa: CASSQDRLAGAPQETQYF
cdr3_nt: TGCGCCAGCAGCCAAGATAGACTAGCGGGGGCCCCCCAAGAGACCCAGTACTTC

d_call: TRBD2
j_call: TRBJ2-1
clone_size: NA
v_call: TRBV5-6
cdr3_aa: CASGERGGRINEQFF
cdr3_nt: TGTGCCAGCGGAGAGCGGGGGGGAAGAATCAATGAGCAGTTCTTC

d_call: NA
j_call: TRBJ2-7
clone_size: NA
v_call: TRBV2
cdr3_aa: CASTDRSSTYEQYF
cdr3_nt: TGTGCCAGCACCGACAGGAGCTCTACCTACGAGCAGTACTTC

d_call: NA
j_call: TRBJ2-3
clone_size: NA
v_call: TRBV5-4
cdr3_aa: CASSLSGGTDTQYF
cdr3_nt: TGTGCCAGCAGCTTGAGTGGGGGGACAGATACGCAGTATTTT

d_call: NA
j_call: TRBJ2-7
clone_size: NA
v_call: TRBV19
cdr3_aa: CASSIGGGLPSYEQYF
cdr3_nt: TGTGCCAGTAGTATAGGGGGGGGGCTACCCTCCTACGAGCAGTACTTC

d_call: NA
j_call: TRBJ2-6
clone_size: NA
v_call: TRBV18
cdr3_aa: CASSPPWGGVGAPGANVLTF
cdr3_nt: TGTGCCAGCTCACCACCATGGGGGGGCGTGGGGGCCCCTGGGGCCAACGTCCTGACTTTC

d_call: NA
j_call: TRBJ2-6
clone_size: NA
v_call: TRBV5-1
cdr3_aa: CASSLLPYGTRRGANVLTF
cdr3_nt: TGCGCCAGCAGCTTGCTCCCTTACGGGACAAGGCGAGGGGCCAACGTCCTGACTTTC

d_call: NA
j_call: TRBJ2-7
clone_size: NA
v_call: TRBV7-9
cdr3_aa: CATRGGSSYEQYF
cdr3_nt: TGTGCCACCAGGGGTGGGAGCTCCTACGAGCAGTACTTC

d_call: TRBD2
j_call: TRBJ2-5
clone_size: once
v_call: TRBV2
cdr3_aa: CASRLAKETQYF
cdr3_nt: TGTGCCAGCAGACTAGCGAAAGAGACCCAGTACTTC

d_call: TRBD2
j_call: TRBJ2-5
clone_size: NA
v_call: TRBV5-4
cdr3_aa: CASSLVGGGPGETQYF
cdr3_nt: TGTGCCAGCAGCTTGGTAGGCGGGGGGCCGGGGGAGACCCAGTACTTC

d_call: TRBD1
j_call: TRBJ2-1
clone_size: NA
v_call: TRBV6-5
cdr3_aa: CASLGQFNEQFF
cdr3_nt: TGTGCCAGCTTGGGACAGTTCAATGAGCAGTTCTTC

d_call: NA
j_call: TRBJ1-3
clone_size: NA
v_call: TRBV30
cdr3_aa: CAWSPGNTIYF
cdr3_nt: TGTGCCTGGAGTCCGGGAAACACCATATATTTT

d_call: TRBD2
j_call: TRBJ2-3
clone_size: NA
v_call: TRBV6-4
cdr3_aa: CASSDEAGGPADTQYF
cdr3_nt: TGTGCCAGCAGTGACGAAGCGGGGGGGCCGGCAGATACGCAGTATTTT

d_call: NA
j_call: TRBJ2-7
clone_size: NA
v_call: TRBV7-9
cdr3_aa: CASSFSGLPSYEQYF
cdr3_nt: TGTGCCAGCAGCTTTAGCGGCTTGCCCTCCTACGAGCAGTACTTC

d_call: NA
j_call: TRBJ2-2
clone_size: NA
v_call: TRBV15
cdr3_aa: CATRALVAGELFF
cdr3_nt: TGTGCCACCAGAGCCCTGGTGGCCGGGGAGCTGTTTTTT

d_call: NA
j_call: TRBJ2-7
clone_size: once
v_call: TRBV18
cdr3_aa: CASSPKASETYEQYF
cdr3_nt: TGTGCCAGCTCACCAAAGGCTAGCGAGACCTACGAGCAGTACTTC

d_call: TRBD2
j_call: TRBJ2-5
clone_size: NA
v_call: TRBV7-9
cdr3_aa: CASSHSGARGETQYF
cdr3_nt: TGTGCCAGCTCCCATAGCGGGGCTCGAGGAGAGACCCAGTACTTC

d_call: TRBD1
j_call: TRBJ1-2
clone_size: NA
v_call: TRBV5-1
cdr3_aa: CASSAGTGAYGYTF
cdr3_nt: TGCGCCAGCAGCGCGGGGACAGGGGCCTATGGCTACACCTTC

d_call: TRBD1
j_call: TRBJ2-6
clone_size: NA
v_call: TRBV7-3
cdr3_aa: CASGRRDRGYSGANVLTF
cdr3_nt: TGTGCCAGCGGTCGCCGGGACAGGGGATACTCTGGGGCCAACGTCCTGACTTTC

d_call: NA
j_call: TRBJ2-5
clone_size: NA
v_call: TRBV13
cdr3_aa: CASSGQRRETQYF
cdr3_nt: TGTGCCAGCAGCGGACAGAGGCGGGAGACCCAGTACTTC

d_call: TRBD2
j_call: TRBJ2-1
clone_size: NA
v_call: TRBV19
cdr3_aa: CASRRGGDEQFF
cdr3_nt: TGTGCCAGTAGGCGGGGGGGCGATGAGCAGTTCTTC

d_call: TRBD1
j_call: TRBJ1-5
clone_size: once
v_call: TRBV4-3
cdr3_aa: CASSQDRGLNQPQHF
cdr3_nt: TGCGCCAGCAGCCAAGACAGGGGGCTCAATCAGCCCCAGCATTTT

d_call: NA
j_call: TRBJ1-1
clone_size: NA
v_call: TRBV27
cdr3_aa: CASSSTMMNTEAFF
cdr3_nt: TGTGCCAGCAGCTCTACGATGATGAACACTGAAGCTTTCTTT

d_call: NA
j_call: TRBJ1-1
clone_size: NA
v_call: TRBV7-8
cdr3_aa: CASSLKEDTEAFF
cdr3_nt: TGTGCCAGCAGCTTAAAGGAGGACACTGAAGCTTTCTTT

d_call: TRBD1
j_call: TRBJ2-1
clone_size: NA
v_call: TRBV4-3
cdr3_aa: CASSQDSDRGVNEQFF
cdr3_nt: TGCGCCAGCAGCCAAGATAGTGACAGGGGAGTGAATGAGCAGTTCTTC

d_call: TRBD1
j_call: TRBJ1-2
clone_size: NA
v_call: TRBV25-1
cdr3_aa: CASSEGQGRYGYPF
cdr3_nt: TGTGCCAGCAGTGAGGGACAGGGGAGGTATGGCTACCCCTTC

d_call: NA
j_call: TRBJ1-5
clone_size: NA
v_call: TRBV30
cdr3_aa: CAWSATGSGQPQHF
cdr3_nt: TGTGCCTGGAGCGCAACAGGGTCCGGGCAGCCCCAGCATTTT

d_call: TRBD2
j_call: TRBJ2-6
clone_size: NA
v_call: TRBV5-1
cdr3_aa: CASSSSPTSGVAGANVLTF
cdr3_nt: TGCGCCAGCAGCTCCTCGCCGACTAGCGGGGTAGCTGGGGCCAACGTCCTGACTTTC

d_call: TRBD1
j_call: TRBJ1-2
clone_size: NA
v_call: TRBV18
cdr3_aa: CASSSAGTDYGYTF
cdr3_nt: TGTGCCAGCTCATCAGCCGGGACAGACTATGGCTACACCTTC

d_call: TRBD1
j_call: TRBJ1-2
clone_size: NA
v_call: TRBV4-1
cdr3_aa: CASSQARGLNYGYTF
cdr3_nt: TGCGCCAGCAGCCAGGCCAGGGGGCTCAACTATGGCTACACCTTC